In this sample, the clone carrying this T cell receptor (beta chain) turned up many times. This record comes from a study of early T cells in non-severe SARS-CoV-2 infection. On the study more broadly: Sequenced bulk RNA came from whole blood that was unsorted, and chains were unpaired.

The germline gives CDR1 LNHNV, CDR2 YYDKDF (reference sequence). Trimming cost V 6 bases and J 1 base, with 16 bases left between them. The CDR3 has 15 amino acids. cDNA molecules, individually, were tagged with unique molecular identifiers. Each CDR3 protein is one row after TCRdb ran MiXCR on the 5' RACE reads. Of some 67,000 distinct CDR3 sequences listed, 9% to 10% are singletons. This TCR was sampled from an adult who was a healthcare worker with PCR-confirmed SARS-CoV-2 infection or an uninfected control (not recorded which). The specimen comprised whole blood, sampled at baseline. The chain joins TRBV15 to TRBJ2-7; possibly TRBD2 for D (6 bases). CDR3 in amino acids: CATRRLPGVSYEQYF. The CDR3 DNA reads TGTGCCACCAGGAGACTCCCGGGAGTTTCCTACGAGCAGTACTTC.